The 8 T cell receptor beta chains listed next were all sequenced from one sample in a study of Ad26.COV2.S vaccination and SARS-CoV-2 variants. Measured with immunoSEQ multiplex PCR; TCRdb has only the in-frame clones, and not every one. The data show approximately 410,000 clones, with 88% seen just once and less than 4% held by the top ten. Treatment described: around 19 received Ad26.COV2.S at low or high dose, single or two shots; several received placebo; per-sample allocation not given. Sampling occurred on day 63 after the first vaccine or placebo injection. This material consisted of peripheral blood, taken in a trial of Ad26.COV2.S vaccine versus placebo. Every receptor here comes from a person between 18 and 65 years old who received the Ad26.COV2.S COVID-19 vaccine or a placebo.

The chain recombines TRBV10-1 with TRBJ2-3, with D possibly TRBD2 on 5 matching bases. Germline V gene lookup returns CDR1 WNHNN and CDR2 SYGVQD (reference sequence). The length of the CDR3 is 14 residues. Trimming removed 3 bases at V and 4 bases at J, with 11 bases between. The CDR3, as DNA: TGCGCCAGCAGTGACAGGAGGACCGCAGATACGCAGTATTTT. Translated: CASSDRRTADTQYF.

The chain is built from TRBV25-1 and TRBJ1-4, with D perhaps matching TRBD1 (5 bases). The CDR3 is 15 amino acids. Per the germline V gene, CDR1 is MGHDK and CDR2 is SYGVNS. V lost 5 bases and J lost 7, with 17 bases in between. Here the CDR3 reads CASSFQGRLGEKLFF. For the CDR3, the DNA is TGTGCCAGCAGTTTCCAGGGAAGGCTAGGTGAAAAACTGTTTTTT.

The chain couples TRBV28 to TRBJ2-7; 8 bases map to TRBD2. The CDR3 spans 15 residues. The germline CDR1 and CDR2 sequences are MDHEN and SYDVKM. The ends lost 6 bases at V and 5 bases at J; junction bases unmatched: 12. This CDR3 is CASSLTSGTRNEQYF. CDR3 DNA sequence: TGTGCCAGCAGCCTGACTTCCGGGACTAGAAACGAGCAGTACTTC.

The chain employs TRBV19 and TRBJ2-5; either TRBD1 or TRBD2 may fit D (6 bases each). In germline, CDR1 is LNHDA, CDR2 SQIVND (reference sequence). The CDR3 sequence is 13 residues long. Trimming pared 9 bases from V and 4 bases from J, leaving 15 bases between. The CDR3 bases are TGTGCCAGCGCGTCGGGGGCCACAGAGACCCAGTACTTC. As protein: CASASGATETQYF.

This clone was detected only once. The chain recombines TRBV5-1 with TRBJ2-1, with D maybe TRBD2 (5 bases). Trimming left V 4 bases short and J 2 bases short, with 16 bases between. The germline gives CDR1 SGHRS, CDR2 YFSETQ. This CDR3 spans 16 amino acids. DNA of the CDR3: TGCGCCAGCAGCCCCAAGGAGCGGAGCCCCTACAATGAGCAGTTCTTC. Translating gives CASSPKERSPYNEQFF.

V gene TRBV6-1 combines with J gene TRBJ2-3, with TRBD2 matching over 11 bases. This CDR3 is 20 amino acids long. The V and J ends lost 4 bases and 5 bases, in that order; junction bases with no gene match: 20. Per the germline V gene, CDR1 is MNHNS and CDR2 is SASEGT. CDR3 DNA: TGTGCCAGCAGTGCCCAGGGGGCGCGACTAGCGGGGCTCGCGCTAGATACGCAGTATTTT. It codes for CASSAQGARLAGLALDTQYF.

The chain is built from TRBV9 and TRBJ2-2; TRBD1 aligns across 12 bases. The junction had 10 bases not matched to a gene; V was cut back by 2 bases and J by 2 bases. The CDR3 has 19 amino acids. From germline, CDR1 is SGDLS and CDR2 YYNGEE. The CDR3 protein is CASSVWDRGHLPNTGELFF. DNA of the CDR3: TGTGCCAGCAGCGTTTGGGACAGGGGGCATCTGCCTAACACCGGGGAGCTGTTTTTT.

The V call is TRBV10-1, the J call TRBJ2-3, with 9 nucleotides matching TRBD1. The ends lost 6 bases at V and 2 bases at J; junction bases unmatched: 9. CDR3 length: 16 amino acids. Germline V gives CDR1 WNHNN, CDR2 SYGVQD (reference sequence). The CDR3 bases are TGCGCCAGCAGCGATTGCGACAGGGGGGACACAGATACGCAGTATTTT. This codes for CASSDCDRGDTDTQYF.